This T cell receptor (beta chain) was recorded in a study of CD8 T cells in ankylosing spondylitis. Findings of the study overall: Characteristic of ankylosing spondylitis blood, it appeared, was a TCR beta motif comprising about eight highly homologous variants. Significantly higher representation of disease-linked clones was reported for matched ankylosing spondylitis synovial fluid. With a CD8+ phenotype, disease-linked clones were relatively rare in peripheral blood.

TCR beta libraries were made by quantitative 5'-RACE with molecular barcodes. MiXCR was run by TCRdb on the 5' RACE reads, yielding one entry per CDR3 protein. The repertoire holds about 160,000 distinct CDR3 sequences, with around two fifths as singletons. A note on this clonotype: What it binds is unknown.

Trimming removed 4 bases at V and 4 bases at J, with 14 bases between. This CDR3 is 16 amino acids long. Looked up from germline, CDR1 is SGHAT and CDR2 is FQNNGV. The sample was synovial fluid, either unsorted or a sorted T cell fraction (not recorded which). The clonotype was recovered from a male donor with ankylosing spondylitis. The chain joins TRBV11-2 to TRBJ2-6; D assignment may be TRBD1 or TRBD2 (5 bases each). The CDR3: CASSSTEWDGANVLTF. The CDR3 region has the DNA TGTGCCAGCAGCTCCACGGAGTGGGACGGGGCCAACGTCCTGACTTTC.